This T cell receptor (beta chain) was sequenced during a study of cytomegalovirus exposure and HLA in healthy donors. Overall study findings and caveats: In an earlier analysis, productive rearrangement rates for most beta V segments clustered near 90% or 30%.

The germline CDR1 and CDR2 sequences are LGHNA and YNFKEQ. V was clipped by 4 bases and J by 5 bases; unmatched bases: 10. The CDR3 is 16 amino acids. Concerning this clone: Its antigen remains unknown.

With 60 Vbeta and 13 Jbeta primers, the PCR was carried out. The protocol was immunoSEQ multiplex PCR, while the TCRdb copy is restricted to in-frame clones and leaves out a portion. The table has approximately 160,000 clones, roughly 80% seen once. The sequence was obtained from a man younger than 35 in good health and CMV-seronegative. The chain has TRBV4-2 and TRBJ2-1, with 8 bases aligning to TRBD1. The sequenced sample consisted of PBMCs. The CDR3 DNA reads TGTGCCAGCAGCCGACAGGGGCAGTCTTTCGACAATGAGCAGTTCTTC. Residues: CASSRQGQSFDNEQFF.